The 21 T cell receptor beta chains in this list originate from one sample, sequenced in a study of OX40 agonist ivuxolimab in advanced cancers. The library was made by the immunoSEQ multiplex PCR assay. Drawn from immuneACCESS, this table holds only the in-frame rearrangements with V and J called that TCRdb kept. Clones are partly lost; checked studies trace under half to an unresolved V gene and leave the rest unexplained. The sample profile shows around 57,000 clones; 86% of them were found once. The top ten clonotypes cover 0.95% to 1.5% of the sample. Sequenced here: CD4+ or CD8+ T cells sorted from blood, sampled in a trial of the OX40 agonist ivuxolimab. The receptors shown here come from an adult with an advanced solid tumor such as melanoma, head and neck, liver or kidney cancer.

A remark on this clone: The germline gene is not matched at one end of the junction; a read error may be the cause. The chain combines TRBV7-7 with TRBJ2-3; TRBD1 or TRBD2 may be the D gene (6 bases each). Germline CDR1 and CDR2: SSHAT and FNYEAQ (reference sequence). There are 15 residues in the CDR3. In DNA, the CDR3 is TGTGCTAGCAGCCCCGCTTTGGGGGGCTCGGATACGCAGTATTTT. Its protein product is CASSPALGGSDTQYF.

V gene TRBV7-2 combines with J gene TRBJ2-3; 7 bases line up with TRBD2. The CDR3 loop spans 13 amino acids. The germline V gene encodes CDR1 SGHTA and CDR2 FQGNSA. The V gene end was trimmed by 8 bases and the J gene end by 5 bases; junction bases not matched to a gene: 7. The CDR3 region has the DNA TGTGCCAGCCGGGCGGGAGTTGAAGATACGCAGTATTTT. Translation gives CASRAGVEDTQYF.

This chain uses TRBV18 with TRBJ1-6, with TRBD1 as a possible D gene (6 bases). This CDR3 has 15 amino acids. V was cut by 4 bases and J by 7 bases, with 14 bases left in between. Germline V CDR1 and CDR2: KGHSH, LQKENI. The CDR3 sequence: CASSRSTGTNSPLHF. In nucleotides, the CDR3 is TGTGCCAGCTCACGATCCACAGGGACCAATTCACCCCTCCACTTT.

In regard to this clone: The junction departs from germline at one end; a sequencing error may be responsible. The rearrangement joins TRBV18 to TRBJ2-1, with a possible D match to TRBD2 (5 bases). The CDR3 length is 14 residues. Per germline, CDR1 KGHSH and CDR2 LQKENI. This chain's CDR3 is CASSPPSAQRERFF. CDR3 in DNA: TGTGCCAGCTCACCACCTTCGGCGCAAAGGGAGCGGTTCTTC.

The chain recombines TRBV19 with TRBJ1-2; D possibly corresponds to TRBD1 (5 bases). The CDR3 has 13 amino acids. Trimming shortened V by 6 bases and J by 8 bases, and 16 bases separated the two germline ends. The germline V gene encodes CDR1 LNHDA and CDR2 SQIVND (reference sequence). CDR3 protein: CASSRTTNDGYTF. The DNA for the CDR3 is TGTGCCAGTAGCAGGACAACGAACGACGGCTACACCTTC. The full variable domain, its missing parts supplied by reference TRBV19 and TRBJ1-2, is DGGITQSPKYLFRKEGQNVTLSCEQNLNHDAMYWYRQDPGQGLRLIYYSQIVNDFQKGDIAEGYSVSREKKESFPLTVTSAQKNPTAFYLCASSRTTNDGYTFGSGTRLTVV.

This chain uses TRBV7-3 with TRBJ2-2; TRBD2 is a possible D gene (6 bases). Germline assignment: CDR1 SGHTA and CDR2 FQGTGA. The CDR3 has 16 amino acids. Trimming stripped 4 bases from V and 1 base from J, with 13 bases between. CDR3 amino acids: CASSSQVRENTGELFF. The CDR3 DNA reads as TGTGCCAGCAGCTCCCAGGTGCGGGAGAACACCGGGGAGCTGTTTTTT. Using reference TRBV7-3 and TRBJ2-2 for the parts outside the CDR3, the full variable domain is GAGVSQTPSNKVTEKGKYVELRCDPISGHTALYWYRQSLGQGPEFLIYFQGTGAADDSGLPNDRFFAVRPEGSVSTLKIQRTERGDSAVYLCASSSQVRENTGELFFGEGSRLTVL.

J is TRBJ1-1 and V is TRBV27, with a weak D call TRBD1 (6 bases). The germline V and J ends were trimmed by 2 bases and 4 bases, with 14 bases remaining between them. CDR3 length equals 15 residues. Germline V gives CDR1 MNHEY, CDR2 SMNVEV (reference sequence). The CDR3 is CASSLNRVGGTEAFF. In DNA, the CDR3 is TGTGCCAGCAGTTTAAACAGGGTTGGGGGCACTGAAGCTTTCTTT.

The V call is TRBV7-8, the J call TRBJ1-5, with D uncertain. Germline values: CDR1 SGHVS, CDR2 FQNEAQ. The CDR3 has 13 amino acids. The V gene lost 5 bases and the J gene lost 5 bases, with 10 bases spanning the gap. The CDR3 sequence is CASSHARDQPQHF. The CDR3 DNA reads as TGTGCCAGCAGCCATGCAAGGGATCAGCCCCAGCATTTT.

The chain carries TRBV5-1 and TRBJ2-3; 7 positions agree with TRBD1. Germline CDR1 reads SGHRS; CDR2 reads YFSETQ. The CDR3 consists of 14 residues. The V gene end was trimmed by 1 base and the J gene end by 6 bases; junction bases not matched to a gene: 5. CDR3: CASSLSRGLDTQYF. The CDR3 DNA sequence: TGCGCCAGCAGCTTGAGTAGGGGGCTTGATACGCAGTATTTT.

The chain couples TRBV7-9 to TRBJ2-1, with 11 bases identical to TRBD2. The CDR3 contains 19 residues. Unmatched junction bases numbered 17, after V lost 2 bases and J lost 8 bases. CDR1 is SEHNR and CDR2 is FQNEAQ in the germline V gene (reference sequence). CDR3 coding DNA: TGTGCCAGCAGCTTATTTTCTAGCGGGAGGACTTACAATTCATATGAGCAGTTCTTC. It codes for CASSLFSSGRTYNSYEQFF.

This chain connects TRBV11-2 to TRBJ1-1; D is perhaps TRBD1 (5 bases). Germline values: CDR1 SGHAT, CDR2 FQNNGV. The length of the CDR3 is 12 residues. Trimming removed 1 base from V and 8 bases from J, with 8 bases in between. The CDR3 protein is CASSLGQNEAFF. The CDR3 coding sequence is TGTGCCAGCAGCTTAGGACAGAACGAAGCTTTCTTT.

This clone was recorded once. V and J are TRBV7-9 and TRBJ2-5; 8 bases agree with TRBD1. CDR1 and CDR2 from the germline V gene are SEHNR and FQNEAQ (reference sequence). CDR3 length: 15 residues. The J segment lost 5 bases and the V segment lost 4 bases, leaving 9 bases of the junction unmatched. The CDR3 nucleotides are TGTGCCAGCAGCTCCGGACAGGGCGGGGTGGAGACCCAGTACTTC. It codes for CASSSGQGGVETQYF.

This chain links TRBV2 with TRBJ2-7; D is ambiguous. The CDR3 runs 13 residues. V dropped 7 bases and J dropped 0 bases, with 10 bases sitting between them. Germline V lookup: CDR1 SNHLY, CDR2 FYNNEI. Here the CDR3 reads CASTPASSYEQYF. Written as DNA, the CDR3 is TGTGCCAGCACTCCGGCCAGCTCCTACGAGCAGTACTTC.

This clone appeared once. V usage is TRBV28 and J usage is TRBJ1-2; weak D call: TRBD1 (5 bases). Per the germline V gene, CDR1 is MDHEN and CDR2 is SYDVKM. The CDR3 is 13 residues long. V was cut by 7 bases and J by 3 bases, with 12 bases left in between. In nucleotides, the CDR3 is TGTGCCAGCACCCAGGGCAGAGACTATGGCTACACCTTC. It specifies CASTQGRDYGYTF.

In regard to this clone: Distinct nucleotide sequences in the sample also encode this CDR3. The chain carries TRBV10-2 and TRBJ1-2; the D is unclear. The CDR3 has 12 residues. Trimming cost V 3 bases and J 5 bases, with 7 bases left between them. Germline values: CDR1 WSHSY, CDR2 SAAADI. This chain's CDR3 is CASSEAGYGYTF. In DNA, the CDR3 is TGCGCCAGCAGTGAAGCGGGGTATGGCTACACCTTC.

CDR3 loop: CASIEGSGYSYEQYF. In DNA, the CDR3 is TGTGCCAGCATCGAGGGATCAGGGTACTCCTACGAGCAGTACTTC. The rearrangement uses TRBV28 and TRBJ2-7; either TRBD1 or TRBD2 may fit D (5 bases each). The CDR3 is 15 residues long. Trimming took 7 bases from V and 0 from J, leaving 16 bases between them. Germline CDR1 is MDHEN and CDR2 is SYDVKM.

The rearrangement uses TRBV5-1 and TRBJ1-1; 8 positions agree with TRBD1. V was pared by 4 bases and J by 4 bases, with 9 bases of the junction left unmatched. Germline V gene lookup returns CDR1 SGHRS and CDR2 YFSETQ. CDR3 length: 15 amino acids. In nucleotides, the CDR3 is TGCGCCAGCAGCGGACAGGGTCTCCAAGGCACTGAAGCTTTCTTT. Protein: CASSGQGLQGTEAFF.

The rearrangement uses TRBV28 and TRBJ2-5; 13 bases are a match to TRBD2. CDR3 length: 16 residues. Germline lookup yields CDR1 MDHEN and CDR2 SYDVKM. The DNA of the CDR3 is TGTGTCGTTGGGGGACTAGCGGGACATACGTCAGGGACCCAGTACTTC. It yields the protein CVVGGLAGHTSGTQYF.

V is TRBV5-1 and J is TRBJ2-1, with 9 nucleotides matching TRBD2. V shed 2 bases, J shed 7 bases, and the junction held 7 bases outside the gene matches. Germline V gene lookup returns CDR1 SGHRS and CDR2 YFSETQ. The CDR3 totals 15 residues. CDR3 DNA sequence: TGCGCCAGCAGCTTATTAGCGGGAGCTCAAAATGAGCAGTTCTTC. The encoded protein is CASSLLAGAQNEQFF.

V usage is TRBV28 and J usage is TRBJ2-1; tentative D call: TRBD2 (5 bases). CDR1 and CDR2 from the germline V gene are MDHEN and SYDVKM. Trimming took off 3 bases at V and 2 bases at J, with 17 bases between the two ends. This CDR3 comprises 17 residues. CDR3 coding DNA: TGTGCCAGCAGTTTCCTTGACATGAGGGTTGCCTACAATGAGCAGTTCTTC. Amino acids: CASSFLDMRVAYNEQFF.

This clone was observed a few times. This chain joins TRBV29-1 and TRBJ1-2, with D unresolved. The germline V and J ends were trimmed by 3 bases and 1 base, with 6 bases remaining between them. CDR1 is SQVTM, CDR2 ANQGSEA, per germline. The CDR3 runs to 12 residues. CDR3 residues: CSVDSVNYGYTF. CDR3 nucleotides: TGCAGCGTTGATTCGGTTAACTATGGCTACACCTTC.